This T cell receptor beta chain was documented in a study of beta chain features in type 1 diabetes. Germline V lookup: CDR1 MNHEY, CDR2 SMNVEV (reference sequence). Between the trimmed V and J ends, which lost 3 bases and 3 bases, there was a span of 9 bases. The CDR3 totals 14 residues. Sorting that relied on CD45RO/CCR7/CD25/CD127/CD95/CD27 yielded CD4+ naive, central memory, regulatory and stem cell-like memory cells. Expressed TCRB transcripts were sequenced after all isolated RNA was converted to cDNA. The repertoire was sequenced with immunoSEQ multiplex PCR; TCRdb's copy has only in-frame clones and lacks some. Among 120,000 to 150,000 clones listed, approximately 52% were seen once.

The sample was Tregs from blood. The receptor was isolated from a young man in good health. The chain combines TRBV27 with TRBJ1-3; D is perhaps TRBD1 (5 bases). The CDR3 protein is CASSFGGVGNTIYF. In nucleotides, the CDR3 is TGTGCCAGCAGTTTTGGGGGGGTTGGAAACACCATATATTTT.